Following are 20 T cell receptor beta chains from one sample sequenced in a study of blood T cell repertoires in COVID-19. Here immunoSEQ multiplex PCR was the method, and the copy in TCRdb shows in-frame clones only, minus some. The sample includes about 110,000 clones, approximately 76% of them seen just once. Sequencing was carried out using peripheral blood. The receptors were sampled from a woman in her 70s with acute or convalescent COVID-19.

The V call is TRBV5-1, the J call TRBJ1-2; D possibly corresponds to TRBD1 (6 bases). Germline CDR1 reads SGHRS; CDR2 reads YFSETQ. CDR3 length: 14 amino acids. With 4 bases removed from V and 6 bases from J, the gap between germline ends came to 16 bases. CDR3 in amino acids: CASSPIQGPDGYTF. The DNA of the CDR3 is TGCGCCAGCAGCCCAATCCAGGGGCCCGATGGCTACACCTTC.

The rearrangement links TRBV3-1 (or the pseudogene TRBV3-2) to TRBJ1-1; D remains unclear. Per the germline V gene, CDR1 is LGHDT and CDR2 is YNNKEL (reference sequence). This CDR3 is 14 amino acids long. Trimming stripped 0 bases from V and 6 bases from J, with 11 bases between. The CDR3 reads CASSQDGSRPEAFF. CDR3 nucleotide sequence: TGTGCCAGCAGCCAAGATGGGAGCCGGCCTGAAGCTTTCTTT.

The rearrangement joins TRBV5-4 to TRBJ1-2, with TRBD1 identical over 7 bases. The CDR3 length is 13 residues. With 4 bases clipped from V and 6 bases from J, the junction kept 6 bases outside the gene matches. Germline loops: CDR1 SGHNT, CDR2 YYREEE (reference sequence). CDR3 nucleotide sequence: TGTGCCAGCAGCCCGACAGGGTTTAATGGCTACACCTTC. It translates to CASSPTGFNGYTF.

This clone was detected ten times or more. The V gene is TRBV10-2, the J gene TRBJ1-1; 8 nucleotides match TRBD1. The CDR3 spans 13 residues. The V gene end was trimmed by 8 bases and the J gene end by 4 bases; junction bases not matched to a gene: 6. Germline V gives CDR1 WSHSY, CDR2 SAAADI. CDR3 nucleotides: TGCGCCAGCCGGGGACAGGCGGGCACTGAAGCTTTCTTT. This translates into CASRGQAGTEAFF.

This clone came up many times. J is TRBJ1-3 and V is TRBV5-6; the D is unclear. Germline-derived CDR1 and CDR2 are SGHDT and YYEEEE. Between the trimmed V and J ends, which lost 4 bases and 4 bases, there was a span of 12 bases. This CDR3 is 14 amino acids long. The CDR3 reads CASSNSWPGNTIYF. The CDR3 DNA reads as TGTGCCAGCAGCAACAGTTGGCCCGGAAACACCATATATTTT.

The genes are TRBV5-1 and TRBJ2-5; 10 bases are shared with TRBD1. The germline gives CDR1 SGHRS, CDR2 YFSETQ. Trimming took 0 bases from V and 3 from J; bases not matched to a gene: 2. There are 15 residues in the CDR3. CDR3 DNA sequence: TGCGCCAGCAGCTTGGAGGGGACAGGGGAAGAGACCCAGTACTTC. Its protein is CASSLEGTGEETQYF.

This chain uses TRBV18 with TRBJ1-2, with TRBD1 as a possible D gene (5 bases). Per germline, CDR1 KGHSH and CDR2 LQKENI. V was trimmed by 6 bases and J by 8 bases, leaving 13 bases between them. CDR3 length equals 12 residues. CDR3 nucleotides: TGTGCCAGCTCCACCAGGGATTCGGGCTACACCTTC. It yields the protein CASSTRDSGYTF.

The chain couples TRBV29-1 to TRBJ1-2; TRBD1 matches 7 bases. Unmatched junction bases numbered 7, after V lost 0 bases and J lost 6 bases. Germline assignment: CDR1 SQVTM and CDR2 ANQGSEA. This CDR3 spans 14 amino acids. The CDR3 protein is CSVEDRQGRDGYTF. The CDR3 nucleotides read TGCAGCGTTGAAGATCGACAGGGACGCGATGGCTACACCTTC.

The V call is TRBV28, the J call TRBJ1-2, with 10 bases fitting TRBD1. This CDR3 is built from 15 residues. V was pared by 6 bases and J by 8 bases, with 12 bases of the junction left unmatched. CDR1 and CDR2 from the germline V gene are MDHEN and SYDVKM. The CDR3, as DNA: TGTGCCAGCAGGGATCCGGGACAGGGGATTTTCGGCTACACCTTC. Protein sequence: CASRDPGQGIFGYTF.

This clone was seen a handful of times. V usage is TRBV9 and J usage is TRBJ2-2; tentatively, D is TRBD1 (5 bases). Germline CDR1 and CDR2: SGDLS and YYNGEE. The V and J ends lost 0 bases and 5 bases respectively, with 14 bases between them. The CDR3 is made up of 16 amino acids. In DNA, the CDR3 is TGTGCCAGCAGCGTAGGGGGCAGGGCTCTGACCGGGGAGCTGTTTTTT. This translates into CASSVGGRALTGELFF.

The chain joins TRBV6-6 to TRBJ1-5, with D perhaps TRBD1 (6 bases). Deletions cut 0 bases from V and 2 bases from J, with 11 bases between. This CDR3 has 16 residues. Looked up from germline, CDR1 is MNHNY and CDR2 is SVGAGI (reference sequence). This CDR3 is CASSYSSGGGNQPQHF. The CDR3 DNA reads as TGTGCCAGCAGTTACTCCTCGGGGGGCGGCAATCAGCCCCAGCATTTT.

The chain is built from TRBV5-1 and TRBJ1-1; 10 bases align to TRBD1. Per germline, CDR1 SGHRS and CDR2 YFSETQ. J was trimmed by 4 bases and V by 3 bases; bases with no gene match: 0. The CDR3 contains 13 residues. CDR3 loop: CASSWTGGTEAFF. The CDR3 DNA follows: TGCGCCAGCAGCTGGACAGGGGGCACTGAAGCTTTCTTT. Variable domain in full (rest from reference TRBV5-1 and TRBJ1-1): KAGVTQTPRYLIKTRGQQVTLSCSPISGHRSVSWYQQTPGQGLQFLFEYFSETQRNKGNFPGRFSGRQFSNSRSEMNVSTLELGDSALYLCASSWTGGTEAFFGQGTRLTVV.

This clone was found a few times. The rearrangement links TRBV18 to TRBJ2-1, with D possibly TRBD2 on 8 matching bases. The V end lost 4 bases, the J end lost 9 bases, and 22 bases lay between the germline ends. Germline V gene sequence: CDR1 KGHSH, CDR2 LQKENI. The CDR3 consists of 16 residues. The CDR3 sequence: CASSLNGGGNRGEQFF. In DNA form, the CDR3 reads TGTGCCAGCTCACTCAACGGCGGGGGGAACAGGGGTGAGCAGTTCTTC.

The J gene is TRBJ2-5, the V gene TRBV24-1; TRBD1 agrees at 12 bases. Germline assignment: CDR1 KGHDR and CDR2 SFDVKD. This CDR3 is built from 16 residues. The J segment lost 7 bases and the V segment lost 3 bases, leaving 8 bases of the junction unmatched. CDR3 nucleotide sequence: TGTGCCACCAGTGATCCGGGACAGGGGGCTGAGGGGACCCAGTACTTC. It yields the protein CATSDPGQGAEGTQYF.

This clone was detected ten times or more. The chain couples TRBV18 to TRBJ2-7; D not certain. The CDR3 has 14 amino acids. Deletions cut 1 base from V and 4 bases from J, with 11 bases between. Germline CDR1 reads KGHSH; CDR2 reads LQKENI. CDR3 residues: CASSPHVSVYEQYF. CDR3 nucleotides: TGTGCCAGCTCACCACATGTTTCGGTTTACGAGCAGTACTTC.

V and J are TRBV6-5 and TRBJ1-3; 7 bases are a match to TRBD1. This CDR3 contains 15 residues. The J segment lost 2 bases and the V segment lost 6 bases, leaving 7 bases of the junction unmatched. From germline, CDR1 is MNHEY and CDR2 SVGAGI. CDR3 sequence (DNA): TGTGCCAGCAGGCTAGACAGGGCACCTGGAAACACCATATATTTT. Amino acid sequence: CASRLDRAPGNTIYF.

On this clone itself: Different DNA sequences within this sample yield the same CDR3. This chain links TRBV27 with TRBJ1-1; 7 nucleotides align to TRBD1. Germline V lookup: CDR1 MNHEY, CDR2 SMNVEV (reference sequence). Trimming removed 6 bases from V and 5 bases from J; junction bases left unmatched: 0. This CDR3 comprises 11 residues. CDR3 nucleotides: TGTGCCAGCAGCAGGGGGACTGAAGCTTTCTTT. Encoded protein: CASSRGTEAFF.

The rearrangement joins TRBV5-1 to TRBJ2-7; D may be TRBD2 (5 bases). The germline V gene has CDR1 SGHRS and CDR2 YFSETQ. This CDR3 comprises 16 residues. V was trimmed by 3 bases and J by 0 bases, leaving 16 bases between them. The CDR3 loop is CASSSSRAVGSYEQYF. The CDR3 DNA sequence: TGCGCCAGCAGCTCCTCGAGGGCTGTGGGCTCCTACGAGCAGTACTTC.

A single count supports this clone. The genes are TRBV4-1 and TRBJ2-3, with D perhaps TRBD2 (7 bases). The CDR3 sequence is 15 residues long. Germline V gives CDR1 MGHRA, CDR2 YSYEKL. Trimming took off 6 bases at V and 3 bases at J, with 16 bases between the two ends. CDR3 loop: CASRLDGGPTDTQYF. In DNA, the CDR3 is TGCGCCAGCAGACTGGACGGGGGGCCGACAGATACGCAGTATTTT.

The chain uses TRBV20-1 and TRBJ2-1, with D uncertain. The CDR3 loop spans 10 amino acids. V dropped 5 bases and J dropped 12 bases, with 11 bases sitting between them. CDR1 is DFQATT, CDR2 SNEGSKA, per germline (reference sequence). The CDR3 region is CSAGWSVQFF. CDR3 DNA: TGCAGTGCTGGGTGGAGTGTGCAGTTCTTC.